These T cell receptor beta chains were read from a single sample in a study of cytomegalovirus exposure and HLA in healthy donors. Generated by immunoSEQ multiplex PCR, the TCRdb table keeps only in-frame clones and is missing some. Among 120,000 or so clones listed, over 60% were seen once. Sequenced: PBMCs. The receptors come from a woman aged 40 to 50 in good health and CMV-seronegative. CDR3s include the opening cysteine and the closing phenylalanine or tryptophan. Each record gives: J gene, D gene, V gene, clone size, CDR3 protein, CDR3 DNA. The D gene is left open where the match is weak. The listing skips clone size in some rows; elsewhere it reads once, few, many or a size class.

J: TRBJ1-4; D: -; V: TRBV19; size: -; CDR3: CASSIVGPGVNEKLFF; DNA: TGTGCCAGTAGTATAGTAGGGCCAGGGGTTAATGAAAAACTGTTTTTT
J: TRBJ2-1; D: -; V: TRBV28; size: once; CDR3: CASSLSSEQFF; DNA: TGTGCCAGCAGTTTGTCGTCGGAGCAGTTCTTC
J: TRBJ1-1; D: -; V: TRBV28; size: few; CDR3: CASSSPDSNTEAFF; DNA: TGTGCCAGCAGTTCACCCGACAGCAACACTGAAGCTTTCTTT
J: TRBJ1-5; D: -; V: TRBV2; size: -; CDR3: CASSLSPGEGQPQHF; DNA: TGTGCCAGCAGCCTAAGCCCAGGGGAAGGTCAGCCCCAGCATTTT
J: TRBJ2-7; D: -; V: TRBV6-5; size: once; CDR3: CARQGSYEQYF; DNA: TGTGCCAGACAGGGTTCCTACGAGCAGTACTTC
J: TRBJ2-5; D: -; V: TRBV19; size: few; CDR3: CASSISGNSETQYF; DNA: TGTGCCAGTAGTATCTCAGGGAATTCGGAGACCCAGTACTTC
J: TRBJ2-7; D: TRBD1; V: TRBV11-2; size: -; CDR3: CASSYPGQGEQYF; DNA: TGTGCCAGCAGCTATCCGGGACAGGGCGAGCAGTACTTC
J: TRBJ2-6; D: -; V: TRBV2; size: few; CDR3: CASSEQSGANGLTF; DNA: TGTGCCAGCAGTGAACAGTCTGGGGCCAACGGCCTGACTTTC
J: TRBJ2-7; D: TRBD2; V: TRBV4-2; size: -; CDR3: CASSQGAASGNEQYF; DNA: TGTGCCAGCAGCCAAGGGGCGGCTAGCGGGAACGAGCAGTACTTC
J: TRBJ1-3; D: -; V: TRBV6-5; size: -; CDR3: CASRLSNLGNTIYF; DNA: TGTGCCAGCAGACTTAGTAACTTGGGAAACACCATATATTTT
J: TRBJ1-1; D: -; V: TRBV4-1; size: -; CDR3: CASSQERGFAFF; DNA: TGCGCCAGCAGCCAAGAAAGAGGATTTGCTTTCTTT
J: TRBJ2-2; D: TRBD1; V: TRBV5-1; size: -; CDR3: CASSRDRVNTGELFF; DNA: TGCGCCAGCAGCCGGGACAGGGTGAACACCGGGGAGCTGTTTTTT
J: TRBJ1-1; D: -; V: TRBV4-1; size: -; CDR3: CASSQVVKRSHTEAFF; DNA: TGCGCCAGCAGCCAAGTGGTTAAACGGTCTCACACTGAAGCTTTCTTT
J: TRBJ2-2; D: TRBD1; V: TRBV10-3; size: -; CDR3: CAISEGGREELFF; DNA: TGTGCCATCAGTGAAGGGGGCCGGGAGGAGCTGTTTTTT
J: TRBJ2-1; D: TRBD1; V: TRBV28; size: -; CDR3: CASSPPGQGGFEQFF; DNA: TGTGCCAGCAGCCCGCCGGGACAGGGAGGTTTTGAGCAGTTCTTC
J: TRBJ2-3; D: TRBD2; V: TRBV19; size: -; CDR3: CASSPLLAGGTDTQYF; DNA: TGTGCCAGTAGTCCCCTACTAGCGGGAGGAACAGATACGCAGTATTTT
J: TRBJ1-1; D: -; V: TRBV29-1; size: -; CDR3: CSALTGPAEAFF; DNA: TGCAGCGCCCTGACAGGTCCAGCTGAAGCTTTCTTT
J: TRBJ1-5; D: -; V: TRBV19; size: -; CDR3: CASSPTSNQPQHF; DNA: TGTGCCAGTAGTCCAACTAGCAATCAGCCCCAGCACTTT
J: TRBJ2-7; D: -; V: TRBV4-3; size: -; CDR3: CASSQEVSRGAQYF; DNA: TGCGCCAGCAGCCAAGAAGTTTCTCGGGGAGCGCAGTACTTC
J: TRBJ2-5; D: TRBD2; V: TRBV20-1; size: -; CDR3: CRGLAGKTQYF; DNA: TGCAGAGGACTAGCGGGAAAGACCCAGTACTTC
J: TRBJ1-4; D: -; V: TRBV19; size: -; CDR3: CASTVGGTSEKLFF; DNA: TGTGCCAGTACTGTGGGGGGGACATCTGAAAAACTGTTTTTT
J: TRBJ1-1; D: TRBD1; V: TRBV5-6; size: -; CDR3: CASSFQGQGADTEAFF; DNA: TGTGCCAGCAGTTTTCAAGGACAGGGGGCGGACACTGAAGCTTTCTTT
J: TRBJ2-7; D: TRBD1; V: TRBV6-5; size: few; CDR3: CASFSGTDTRGDF; DNA: TGTGCCAGCTTCTCCGGGACAGACACTAGAGGGGACTTC
J: TRBJ2-2; D: TRBD1; V: TRBV5-1; size: -; CDR3: CASNPEVDRGLANTGELFF; DNA: TGCGCCAGCAATCCGGAAGTTGACAGGGGGCTAGCGAACACCGGGGAGCTGTTTTTT
J: TRBJ1-2; D: TRBD1; V: TRBV5-4; size: -; CDR3: CASRAGGTNYGYTF; DNA: TGTGCCAGCAGGGCAGGGGGCACTAACTATGGCTACACCTTC
J: TRBJ1-2; D: TRBD1; V: TRBV5-4; size: -; CDR3: CASSLGTGIGYGYTF; DNA: TGTGCCAGCAGCTTGGGGACAGGGATCGGCTATGGCTACACCTTC
J: TRBJ1-6; D: -; V: TRBV19; size: once; CDR3: CASTLMGARNSPLHF; DNA: TGTGCCAGTACCCTGATGGGGGCGCGCAATTCACCCCTCCACTTT
J: TRBJ2-1; D: -; V: TRBV28; size: once; CDR3: CASTIGLASYNEQFF; DNA: TGTGCCAGCACCATCGGGCTAGCGAGTTACAATGAGCAGTTCTTC
J: TRBJ1-1; D: TRBD1; V: TRBV29-1; size: -; CDR3: CSVDDRGNLAFF; DNA: TGCAGCGTTGACGACAGGGGTAATCTCGCTTTCTTT
J: TRBJ1-2; D: TRBD1; V: TRBV6-5; size: -; CDR3: CASSYATGTGYTF; DNA: TGTGCCAGCAGTTACGCGACAGGGACTGGCTACACCTTC
J: TRBJ1-3; D: -; V: TRBV4-1; size: -; CDR3: CASSRIGGAAGNTIYF; DNA: TGCGCCAGCAGCCGAATTGGAGGGGCCGCTGGAAACACCATATATTTT
J: TRBJ1-2; D: -; V: TRBV6-5; size: -; CDR3: CASRAPGGYTF; DNA: TGTGCCAGCAGGGCCCCGGGTGGCTACACCTTC
J: TRBJ2-7; D: -; V: TRBV10-1; size: -; CDR3: CASSESVSRGYEQYF; DNA: TGCGCCAGCAGTGAGTCGGTGTCCAGGGGTTACGAGCAGTACTTC
J: TRBJ2-7; D: TRBD2; V: TRBV28; size: -; CDR3: CASSLLASGLSYEQYF; DNA: TGTGCCAGCAGTTTATTAGCTAGCGGGCTCTCCTACGAGCAGTACTTC
J: TRBJ2-7; D: -; V: TRBV9; size: -; CDR3: CASSVGGRHHYEQYF; DNA: TGTGCCAGCAGCGTTGGTGGCAGACACCACTACGAGCAGTACTTC
J: TRBJ1-5; D: -; V: TRBV5-8; size: -; CDR3: CASSLGANQPQHF; DNA: TGTGCCAGCAGCTTGGGGGCGAATCAGCCCCAGCATTTT